This T cell receptor beta chain originates from a study of shared clonotypes between healthy human individuals. Selected positively for CCR7 and CD45RO-negative, naive CD8 cells excluded terminally differentiated effector memory CD45RA+ cells. Measured with immunoSEQ multiplex PCR; TCRdb has only the in-frame clones, and not every one. The sample consists of about 2.1 million clones, approximately 92% of them appearing once. Regarding the study as a whole: In general, naive subsets displayed greater estimated richness than memory subsets did. About 5% was the fraction of naive CD4 clonotypes found shared across several donors. Tissue TCR repertoires likely differ from these blood-only repertoires. Sequencing depth was expected to influence donor clonotype sharing.

The CDR3 has 14 residues. The V end lost 3 bases, the J end lost 5 bases, and 13 bases lay between the germline ends. Germline CDR1 and CDR2: MGHRA and YSYEKL. The sample holds one count of this clone. The antigen is undetermined. Source material: naive CD8+ T cells from PBMCs. The chain employs TRBV4-1 and TRBJ2-5; D may match TRBD1 or TRBD2 (5 bases each). The TCR sequence derives from a man aged 18 to 30 in good health. Some clones in this sample may be carry-over from other donors' samples. CDR3 region: CASSQVGEGETQYF. Here the CDR3 DNA reads TGCGCCAGCAGCCAGGTAGGAGAGGGGGAGACCCAGTACTTC.